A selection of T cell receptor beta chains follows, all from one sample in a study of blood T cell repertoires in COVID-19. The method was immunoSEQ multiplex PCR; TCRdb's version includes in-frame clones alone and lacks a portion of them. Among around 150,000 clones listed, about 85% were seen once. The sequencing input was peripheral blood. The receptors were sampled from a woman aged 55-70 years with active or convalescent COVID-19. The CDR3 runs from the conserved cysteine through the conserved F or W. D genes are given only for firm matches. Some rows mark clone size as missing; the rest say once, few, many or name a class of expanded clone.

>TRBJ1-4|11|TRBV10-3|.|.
CAVSTNEKLFF
TGTGCCGTCTCAACTAATGAAAAACTGTTTTTT
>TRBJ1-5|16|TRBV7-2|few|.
CASSLGDSGGNQPQHF
TGTGCCAGCAGCTTGGGCGACAGCGGGGGCAATCAGCCCCAGCATTTT
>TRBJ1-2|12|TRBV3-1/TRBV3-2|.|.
CASSPGREGYTF
TGTGCCAGCAGCCCGGGGAGGGAGGGCTACACCTTC
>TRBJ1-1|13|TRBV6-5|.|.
CASSYSQYTEAFF
TGTGCCAGCAGTTACTCACAGTACACTGAAGCTTTCTTT
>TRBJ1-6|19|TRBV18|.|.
CASSQTALGVSSYNSPLHF
TGTGCCAGCTCACAAACTGCCCTAGGGGTGAGCTCCTATAATTCACCCCTCCACTTT
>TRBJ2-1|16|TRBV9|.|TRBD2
CASSVVRSRGGNEQFF
TGTGCCAGCAGCGTAGTTCGGTCGCGGGGAGGGAATGAGCAGTTCTTC
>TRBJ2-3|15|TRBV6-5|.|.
CASSYGGASTDTQYF
TGTGCCAGCAGTTACGGGGGGGCTAGCACAGATACGCAGTATTTT
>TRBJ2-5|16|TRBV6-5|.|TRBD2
CASSYSNGAGQETQYF
TGTGCCAGCAGTTACTCGAACGGAGCGGGGCAAGAGACCCAGTACTTC
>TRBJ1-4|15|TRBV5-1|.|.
CASSLEPGVREKLFF
TGCGCCAGCAGTTTGGAACCAGGGGTACGGGAAAAACTGTTTTTT
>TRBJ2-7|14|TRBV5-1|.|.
CASSQDRSYYEQYF
TGCGCCAGCAGCCAGGACAGATCATACTACGAGCAGTACTTC
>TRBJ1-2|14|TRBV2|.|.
CASGLTAEAYGYTF
TGTGCCAGCGGCCTGACAGCCGAAGCCTATGGCTACACCTTC
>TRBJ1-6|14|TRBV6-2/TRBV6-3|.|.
CASSWSRENSPLHF
TGTGCCAGCAGTTGGAGCCGGGAGAATTCACCCCTCCACTTT
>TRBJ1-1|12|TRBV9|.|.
CASSVEGGGAFF
TGTGCCAGCAGCGTAGAAGGGGGTGGGGCTTTCTTT
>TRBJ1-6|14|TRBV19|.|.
CASSPRQVSSPLHF
TGTGCCAGTAGTCCTCGACAGGTTTCGTCACCCCTCCACTTT
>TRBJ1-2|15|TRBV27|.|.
CASSLPNRAVYGYTF
TGTGCCAGCAGTTTACCCAACAGGGCTGTCTATGGCTACACCTTC
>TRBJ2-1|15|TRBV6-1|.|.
CASSEAGGPENEQFF
TGTGCCAGCAGTGAAGCGGGGGGGCCGGAAAATGAGCAGTTCTTC
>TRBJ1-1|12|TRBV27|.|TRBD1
CASSFRTGVAFF
TGTGCCAGCAGTTTTAGGACAGGGGTCGCTTTCTTT
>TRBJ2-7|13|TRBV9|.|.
CASSPRERHEQYF
TGTGCCAGCAGCCCCCGGGAACGTCACGAGCAGTACTTC
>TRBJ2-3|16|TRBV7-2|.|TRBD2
CASSLAGGTGTDTQYF
TGTGCCAGCAGCTTGGCGGGGGGGACGGGCACAGATACGCAGTATTTT
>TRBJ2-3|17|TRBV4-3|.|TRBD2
CASSQEPQRGGGDTQYF
TGCGCCAGCAGCCAAGAGCCCCAGCGGGGGGGCGGGGATACGCAGTATTTT
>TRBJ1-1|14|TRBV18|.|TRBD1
CASSGQGLNTEAFF
TGTGCCAGCTCAGGACAGGGGCTGAACACTGAAGCTTTCTTT
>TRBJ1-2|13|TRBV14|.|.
CASSMSNFYGYTF
TGTGCCAGCAGCATGTCAAATTTCTATGGCTACACCTTC
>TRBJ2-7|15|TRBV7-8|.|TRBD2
CASSPKTSGYYEQYF
TGTGCCAGCAGCCCGAAGACTAGCGGCTACTACGAGCAGTACTTC
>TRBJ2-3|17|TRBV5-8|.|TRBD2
CASSLGLAGDAGDTQYF
TGTGCCAGCAGCTTGGGACTAGCGGGGGATGCGGGAGATACGCAGTATTTT
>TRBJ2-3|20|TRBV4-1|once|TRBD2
CASSQSPFLAGRSSTDTQYF
TGCGCCAGCAGCCAGTCACCCTTTCTAGCGGGGAGATCTAGCACAGATACGCAGTATTTT
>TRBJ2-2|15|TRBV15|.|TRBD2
CATSRSGGNTGELFF
TGTGCCACCAGCAGAAGCGGGGGTAACACCGGGGAGCTGTTTTTT
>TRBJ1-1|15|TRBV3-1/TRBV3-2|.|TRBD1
CASSQGQGTIGRAFF
TGTGCCAGCAGCCAAGGACAGGGCACCATCGGACGAGCTTTCTTT
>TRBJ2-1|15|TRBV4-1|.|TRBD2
CASSQEASGVSEQFF
TGCGCCAGCAGCCAAGAGGCTAGCGGGGTATCGGAGCAGTTCTTC
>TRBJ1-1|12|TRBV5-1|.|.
CASSAGNTEAFF
TGCGCCAGCAGCGCGGGGAACACTGAAGCTTTCTTT
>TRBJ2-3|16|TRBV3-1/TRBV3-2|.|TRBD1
CASSARGPPNTDTQYF
TGTGCCAGCAGCGCTAGGGGGCCCCCTAACACAGATACGCAGTATTTT
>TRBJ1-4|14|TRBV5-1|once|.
CASSPLEANEKLFF
TGCGCCAGCAGCCCCTTAGAGGCTAATGAAAAACTGTTTTTT